Following are 11 T cell receptor beta chains from one sample sequenced in a study of shared clonotypes between healthy human individuals. Naive CD8 cells comprised CD45RO-negative, CCR7-positively selected cells, excluding terminally differentiated effector memory CD45RA+ cells. Produced via immunoSEQ multiplex PCR; TCRdb's table is partial and in-frame only. This table holds about 820,000 clones, around 93% found once. The sequenced material came from naive CD8+ T cells sorted from blood. These receptors were collected from a man aged 30 to 45 in good health.

The CDR3 coding sequence is TGCAGCGTTGAAGATGCGACAGGGGGCTTGGACAATGAGCAGTTCTTC. Encoded protein: CSVEDATGGLDNEQFF. The chain uses TRBV29-1 and TRBJ2-1; 10 bases line up with TRBD1. CDR1 is SQVTM, CDR2 ANQGSEA, per germline. The CDR3 runs 16 residues. Trimming removed 0 bases from V and 5 bases from J; junction bases left unmatched: 7.

The CDR3 is CASSFGREGTYEQYF. For the CDR3, the DNA is TGTGCCAGCAGCTTTGGGCGGGAGGGAACCTACGAGCAGTACTTC. V usage is TRBV7-8 and J usage is TRBJ2-7, with 9 bases matching TRBD2. Germline V CDR1 and CDR2: SGHVS, FQNEAQ. CDR3 length: 15 amino acids. The V segment lost 3 bases and the J segment 2 bases; nucleotides outside the gene matches: 5.

This chain links TRBV6-1 with TRBJ2-7; possible D gene TRBD1, 5 bases. CDR3 length equals 13 residues. Germline assignment: CDR1 MNHNS and CDR2 SASEGT. Trimming left V 7 bases short and J 4 bases short, with 14 bases between. The CDR3 spells CASTSRGRYEQYF. The CDR3 region has the DNA TGTGCCAGCACTTCTAGGGGAAGGTACGAGCAGTACTTC.

This clone was observed a single time. The CDR3 reads CASSQTGVDYGYTF. DNA of the CDR3: TGTGCCAGCAGCCAAACAGGGGTGGACTATGGCTACACCTTC. This chain uses TRBV7-2 with TRBJ1-2, with 7 bases identical to TRBD1. Losses at the gene ends were 5 bases for V and 3 bases for J; bases not matched to a gene: 6. Germline-derived CDR1 and CDR2 are SGHTA and FQGNSA. CDR3 size: 14 residues.

This chain connects TRBV2 to TRBJ2-7, with TRBD1 identical over 7 bases. CDR3 size: 14 residues. V shed 3 bases, J shed 2 bases, and the junction held 4 bases outside the gene matches. Germline CDR1 is SNHLY and CDR2 is FYNNEI. CDR3 in DNA: TGTGCCAGCAGTGATACCGGGACAGCCTACGAGCAGTACTTC. Its protein product is CASSDTGTAYEQYF.

The J gene is TRBJ2-1, the V gene TRBV7-9; perhaps D is TRBD1 or TRBD2 (5 bases each). Between the trimmed V and J ends, which lost 8 bases and 4 bases, there was a span of 18 bases. The CDR3 totals 15 residues. Germline assignment: CDR1 SEHNR and CDR2 FQNEAQ (reference sequence). Here the CDR3 reads CASSAFGGIYNEQFF. CDR3 in DNA: TGTGCCAGCTCCGCCTTTGGGGGAATATACAATGAGCAGTTCTTC.

As DNA, the CDR3 is TGTGCCAGCAGAGATGGAGGGTACTACGAGCAGTACTTC. Translated: CASRDGGYYEQYF. The V call is TRBV11-2, the J call TRBJ2-7; D might be TRBD2 (6 bases). This CDR3 contains 13 residues. Trimming pared 6 bases from V and 3 bases from J, leaving 12 bases between. Germline V gene sequence: CDR1 SGHAT, CDR2 FQNNGV.

The V and J genes are TRBV19 and TRBJ2-7; 8 nucleotides line up with TRBD1. In germline, CDR1 is LNHDA, CDR2 SQIVND (reference sequence). V was clipped by 0 bases and J by 0 bases; unmatched bases: 4. The CDR3 has 16 amino acids. In nucleotides, the CDR3 is TGTGCCAGTAGTATAGATCGGACAGGGAGCTCCTACGAGCAGTACTTC. This codes for CASSIDRTGSSYEQYF.

CDR3 nucleotide sequence: TGTGCCAGCAGCCAGATCATGAACACTGAAGCTTTCTTT. Translating it yields CASSQIMNTEAFF. The rearrangement uses TRBV4-2 and TRBJ1-1; D uncertain. Between the trimmed V and J ends, which lost 3 bases and 0 bases, there was a span of 5 bases. From germline, CDR1 is LGHNA and CDR2 YNFKEQ. CDR3 size: 13 residues.

V is TRBV9 and J is TRBJ2-5, with D maybe TRBD2 (5 bases). The ends were cut back, 0 bases at V and 2 bases at J, with 11 bases in the middle. Germline-derived CDR1 and CDR2 are SGDLS and YYNGEE. This CDR3 is 15 amino acids long. The CDR3 loop reads CASSVGRTSQETQYF. The DNA of the CDR3 is TGTGCCAGCAGCGTAGGGAGGACTTCACAAGAGACCCAGTACTTC.

The chain has TRBV7-9 and TRBJ2-1; perhaps D is TRBD1 or TRBD2 (5 bases each). Trimming removed 1 base at V and 2 bases at J, with 15 bases between. Per the germline V gene, CDR1 is SEHNR and CDR2 is FQNEAQ (reference sequence). The CDR3 length is 17 residues. The CDR3 DNA sequence: TGTGCCAGCAGCTTAGGAGGGGCCCCGGAGGCCTACAATGAGCAGTTCTTC. It yields the protein CASSLGGAPEAYNEQFF.